This record concerns one TCR beta chain sequence. Its antigen is as yet unknown. Generated by immunoSEQ multiplex PCR, the TCRdb table keeps only in-frame clones and is missing some. The sample has about 95,000 clones, about 88% seen once; the top ten hold 3.5% to 4%. This record belongs to a study of T cell responses to AZD1222 COVID-19 vaccine. Overall study: Pooled together were second doses at about 4 or about 12 weeks. Study outcomes and limitations: Clonal diversity may have been underestimated, and the donors were mostly white British, with more females than males.

V gave up 1 base and J gave up 7 bases, with 11 bases separating them. The CDR3 contains 14 residues. Germline CDR1 reads MGHRA; CDR2 reads YSYEKL. This material consisted of peripheral blood, taken on day 0 of AZD1222 vaccination. The chain joins TRBV4-1 to TRBJ2-1; the D gene is possibly TRBD1 (5 bases). The clonotype comes from an adult in good health. The CDR3 loop reads CASSQVKDTNEQFF. The CDR3 coding sequence is TGCGCCAGCAGCCAAGTTAAGGACACTAATGAGCAGTTCTTC.